A selection of T cell receptor beta chains follows, all from one sample in a study of T cells in Graves' hyperthyroidism and ophthalmopathy. MiXCR, run by TCRdb on the multiplex PCR reads, gives a single entry per CDR3 protein. The sample records approximately 300,000 distinct CDR3 sequences, around 15% being singletons. Sequenced material: blood. All receptors derive from a woman aged 60 to 75 with Graves' ophthalmopathy. Both conserved end residues are part of each CDR3. A D gene is named only where the DNA matches it firmly. Clone sizes are given selectively: once, few, many, or a class where the clone is expanded.

CASSPPGGGETQYF TGTGCCAGCAGCCCACCGGGGGGCGGAGAGACCCAGTACTTC TRBJ2-5 TRBV11-2 many NA
CASSYSTAGYGYEQYF TGTGCCAGCAGTTACTCGACCGCCGGGTACGGCTACGAGCAGTACTTC TRBJ2-7 TRBV6-6 NA NA
CAISVQGYEQFF TGTGCCATCAGCGTCCAGGGCTATGAGCAGTTCTTC TRBJ2-1 TRBV10-3 NA NA
CASRVGGTDYGYTF TGCGCCAGCAGGGTGGGGGGCACGGACTATGGCTACACCTTC TRBJ1-2 TRBV5-1 few NA
CASSQGRVRGSWNEQFF TGTGCCAGCAGCCAAGGGAGGGTGCGGGGGAGTTGGAATGAGCAGTTCTTC TRBJ2-1 TRBV3-1 many TRBD2
CASSFQSRNTGELFF TGTGCCAGCAGCTTCCAAAGTAGGAACACCGGGGAGCTGTTTTTT TRBJ2-2 TRBV5-8 NA NA
CSASGGAGELFF TGCAGTGCTAGCGGGGGGGCCGGGGAGCTGTTTTTT TRBJ2-2 TRBV20-1 many TRBD2
CSARDRRSYGYTF TGCAGTGCTAGGGACAGGAGGTCTTATGGCTACACCTTC TRBJ1-2 TRBV20-1 many TRBD1
CASSDWDNNSPLHF TGTGCCAGCAGCGACTGGGACAATAATTCACCCCTCCACTTT TRBJ1-6 TRBV5-6 NA NA
CSARDSGQGVYEQYF TGCAGTGCTAGAGATTCGGGACAGGGAGTTTACGAGCAGTACTTC TRBJ2-7 TRBV20-1 NA TRBD1
CSARDLISFGYTF TGCAGTGCTAGAGACCTAATTTCTTTCGGCTACACCTTC TRBJ1-2 TRBV20-1 many NA
CASSEEETQYF TGTGCCAGCAGTGAAGAAGAGACCCAGTACTTC TRBJ2-5 TRBV2 many NA
CASSVGGAPGSYNEQFF TGTGCCAGCAGCGTAGGAGGGGCTCCGGGCTCCTACAATGAGCAGTTCTTC TRBJ2-1 TRBV9 NA NA
CASSEDSGVTDTQYF TGTGCCAGCAGCGAAGATAGCGGGGTAACAGATACGCAGTATTTT TRBJ2-3 TRBV13 many TRBD2
CAWNHLRNAEAFF TGTGCCTGGAATCACCTAAGGAACGCTGAAGCTTTCTTT TRBJ1-1 TRBV30 once NA
CASSFDIGYSPLHF TGTGCCAGCAGTTTCGATATAGGATATTCACCCCTCCACTTT TRBJ1-6 TRBV27 many NA
CASSSRGGAGAGSCFF NA TRBJ2-2 TRBV7-2 NA NA
CASSLSTGPRNEQFF TGTGCCAGCAGCTTGTCGACAGGACCACGGAATGAGCAGTTCTTC TRBJ2-1 TRBV7-2 many NA
CSARVTGAGVNTEAFF TGCAGTGCTAGAGTGACAGGGGCGGGGGTGAACACTGAAGCTTTCTTT TRBJ1-1 TRBV20-1 many TRBD1
CASSYTLKDGRENTEAFF TGTGCCAGCAGTTACACGCTCAAGGACGGGAGAGAGAACACTGAAGCTTTCTTT TRBJ1-1 TRBV6-6 many NA
CASSQEGQGADTGELFF TGCGCCAGCAGCCAAGAGGGACAGGGGGCTGACACCGGGGAGCTGTTTTTT TRBJ2-2 TRBV4-1 once TRBD1
CASSQIRDLSGEKLFF TGTGCCAGCAGCCAAATCCGGGACTTAAGCGGTGAAAAACTGTTTTTT TRBJ1-4 TRBV6-2/TRBV6-3 NA NA
CASSRGTVNTGELVF TGCGCCAGCAGCCGCGGGACAGTCAACACCGGGGAGCTGGTTTTT TRBJ2-2 TRBV5-1 NA NA
CASSLGPTGSQPQHF TGTGCCAGCAGCTTAGGGCCTACAGGGAGCCAGCCCCAGCATTTT TRBJ1-5 TRBV7-9 few NA
CASSYDQMAGNTIYF TGTGCCAGCAGTTACGACCAGATGGCTGGAAACACCATATATTTT TRBJ1-3 TRBV6-2/TRBV6-3 few NA
CASSPNMGASQETQYF TGTGCCAGCAGTCCGAACATGGGTGCGTCCCAAGAGACCCAGTACTTC TRBJ2-5 TRBV27 many NA
CASRLTKTPTSQFF TGTGCCAGCAGACTCACCAAAACTCCCACCTCGCAGTTCTTC TRBJ2-1 TRBV6-1 few NA
CASSQVTSGTLPYF TGTGCCAGCAGCCAAGTAACTAGCGGTACTCTCCCGTACTTC TRBJ2-5 TRBV4-2 NA TRBD2
CASSQREAGPTGELFF TGCGCCAGCAGCCAAAGGGAGGCGGGACCCACCGGGGAGCTGTTTTTT TRBJ2-2 TRBV4-3 NA NA
CSATGGLAGPLYEQYF TGCAGTGCTACGGGGGGACTAGCGGGGCCCCTTTACGAGCAGTACTTC TRBJ2-7 TRBV20-1 NA TRBD2
CASSRDRGVNWETQYF TGTGCCAGCAGCAGGGACAGGGGAGTTAACTGGGAGACCCAGTACTTC TRBJ2-5 TRBV5-5 few TRBD1
CASSDLRAGLNTEAFF TGTGCCAGCAGTGATTTACGCGCGGGACTGAACACTGAAGCTTTCTTT TRBJ1-1 TRBV25-1 NA NA
CASSLTSGRPYNEQFF TGTGCCAGCAGCTTAACTAGCGGGAGGCCCTACAATGAGCAGTTCTTC TRBJ2-1 TRBV11-2 many TRBD2
CASSGTHSYGYTF TGTGCCAGCAGTGGGACTCACAGCTATGGCTACACCTTC TRBJ1-2 TRBV12-3/TRBV12-4 many NA
CSAARTGPLDTQHF TGCAGTGCCGCCCGGACAGGGCCCTTGGATACGCAGCATTTT TRBJ1-5 TRBV20-1 NA TRBD1
CASSLVAGGPLNIQYF TGTGCCAGCAGTTTAGTAGCGGGGGGTCCCTTGAACATTCAGTACTTC TRBJ2-4 TRBV12-3/TRBV12-4 many TRBD2
CALFRPGGHF TGTGCCCTCTTCCGTCCAGGGGGGCATTTT TRBJ1-5 TRBV3-1 many TRBD1